The text below deals with one T cell receptor (beta chain). This specimen comes from a study of blood T cell repertoires in COVID-19. Looking at the study overall: Samples representing acute and convalescent COVID-19 were sourced from the United States, Italy and Spain. T cells, B-cell-depleted T cells, or PBMCs provided the cDNA or gDNA that served as material.

The repertoire was sequenced with immunoSEQ multiplex PCR; TCRdb's copy has only in-frame clones and lacks some. This table holds 250,000 to 300,000 clones, roughly 89% found once. Clinical histories supplied by participants themselves formed the basis of cohort assignment. Within 2 weeks of study entry, exposed participants had contacted a PCR-confirmed or clinician-diagnosed COVID-19 case. This sequence was found in a woman aged 45-60 years who had been exposed to COVID-19. The sequencing input was PBMCs or T cells enriched from blood (not recorded which).

CDR3 protein: CASSYFGDRAYEQYF. In nucleotides, the CDR3 is TGTGCCAGCAGTTACTTTGGGGACAGGGCCTACGAGCAGTACTTC. The chain combines TRBV6-5 with TRBJ2-7; TRBD1 matches 9 bases. This CDR3 is 15 amino acids long. Germline V CDR1 and CDR2: MNHEY, SVGAGI. V was pared by 1 base and J by 2 bases, with 3 bases of the junction left unmatched.